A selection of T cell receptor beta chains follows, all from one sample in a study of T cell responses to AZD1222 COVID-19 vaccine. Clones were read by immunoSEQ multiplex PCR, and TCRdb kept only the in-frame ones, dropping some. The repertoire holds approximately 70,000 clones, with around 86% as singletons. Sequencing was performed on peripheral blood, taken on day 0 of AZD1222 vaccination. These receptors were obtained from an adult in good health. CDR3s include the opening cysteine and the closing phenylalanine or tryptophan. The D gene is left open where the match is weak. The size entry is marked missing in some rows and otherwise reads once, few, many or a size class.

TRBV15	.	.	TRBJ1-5	CATRNREGSGNQPQHF	TGTGCCACCAGGAACAGGGAAGGGTCGGGCAATCAGCCCCAGCATTTT
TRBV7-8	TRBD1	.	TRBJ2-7	CASSLGTGGTYEQYF	TGTGCCAGCAGCTTAGGGACAGGGGGGACCTACGAGCAGTACTTC
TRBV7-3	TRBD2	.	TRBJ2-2	CASSPSPVGTSGAGELFF	TGTGCCAGCAGTCCCTCCCCGGTTGGGACTAGCGGGGCTGGGGAGCTGTTTTTT
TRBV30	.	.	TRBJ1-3	CAWSLNSLSGNTIYF	TGTGCCTGGAGCCTCAACAGCCTCTCTGGAAACACCATATATTTT
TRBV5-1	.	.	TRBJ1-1	CASSLALRDKVMNTEAFF	TGCGCCAGCAGCTTGGCCCTCCGGGACAAAGTTATGAACACTGAAGCTTTCTTT
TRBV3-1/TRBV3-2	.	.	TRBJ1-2	CASSQGGSNYGYTF	TGTGCCAGCAGCCAAGGGGGGTCCAACTATGGCTACACCTTC
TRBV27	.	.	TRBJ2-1	CASSFGSSYNEQFF	TGTGCCAGCAGTTTCGGGAGCTCCTACAATGAGCAGTTCTTC
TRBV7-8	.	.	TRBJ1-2	CASSLAGQQNYGYTF	TGTGCCAGCAGCTTAGCCGGACAGCAAAACTATGGCTACACCTTC
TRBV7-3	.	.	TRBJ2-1	CASSFNSRGAVSYNEQFF	TGTGCCAGCAGCTTCAACTCAAGGGGCGCCGTCTCCTACAATGAGCAGTTCTTC
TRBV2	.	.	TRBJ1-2	CASSEDGYTF	TGTGCCAGCAGTGAAGATGGCTACACCTTC
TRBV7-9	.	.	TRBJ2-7	CASSLDGGDLEQYF	TGTGCCAGCAGCTTAGACGGAGGGGATCTTGAGCAGTACTTC
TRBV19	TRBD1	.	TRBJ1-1	CASSPGTANTEAFF	TGTGCCAGTAGTCCTGGGACAGCCAACACTGAAGCTTTCTTT
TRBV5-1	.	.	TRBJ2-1	CASSFSPNNEQFF	TGCGCCAGCAGCTTTAGCCCCAACAATGAGCAGTTCTTC
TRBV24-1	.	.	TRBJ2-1	CATSARDVHSYNEQFF	TGTGCCACCAGTGCGCGGGACGTACACTCCTACAATGAGCAGTTCTTC
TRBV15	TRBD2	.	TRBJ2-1	CATTNSGGARNEQFF	TGTGCCACCACCAATAGCGGGGGGGCCCGCAATGAGCAGTTCTTC
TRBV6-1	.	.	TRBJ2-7	CASSEGAGGFAYEQYF	TGTGCCAGCAGTGAAGGGGCAGGGGGGTTCGCCTACGAGCAGTACTTC
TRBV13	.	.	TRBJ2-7	CASSLGPDGAYEQYF	TGTGCCAGCAGCTTGGGCCCAGACGGGGCCTACGAGCAGTACTTC
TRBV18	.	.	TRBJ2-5	CASSPQDVQETQYF	TGTGCCAGCTCACCACAAGACGTGCAAGAGACCCAGTACTTC
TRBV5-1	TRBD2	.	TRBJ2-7	CASSPGTSGYEQYF	TGCGCCAGCAGCCCCGGGACTAGCGGCTACGAGCAGTACTTC
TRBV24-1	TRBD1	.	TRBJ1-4	CATRGTGENEKLFF	TGTGCCACCAGGGGGACAGGGGAAAATGAAAAACTGTTTTTT
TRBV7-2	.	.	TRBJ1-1	CASSKDANTEAFF	TGTGCCAGCAGCAAGGACGCGAACACTGAAGCTTTCTTT
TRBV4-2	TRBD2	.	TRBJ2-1	CASSQGLAGNNEQFF	TGTGCCAGCAGCCAAGGACTAGCGGGGAACAATGAGCAGTTCTTC
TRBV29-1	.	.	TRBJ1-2	CSVERQGGSDYGYTF	TGCAGCGTTGAACGGCAGGGAGGCAGTGACTATGGCTACACCTTC
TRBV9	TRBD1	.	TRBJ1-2	CASSVSSRDRTAAHYGYTF	TGTGCCAGCAGCGTATCATCCCGGGACAGAACCGCAGCTCACTATGGCTACACCTTC
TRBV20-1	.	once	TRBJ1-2	CSAPRDYGYTF	TGCAGTGCACCGCGGGATTATGGCTACACCTTC
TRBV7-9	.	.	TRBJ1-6	CASSPQGPEIHF	TGTGCCAGCAGCCCCCAGGGGCCTGAGATCCACTTT
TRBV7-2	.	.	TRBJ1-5	CASILGIGLNQPQHF	TGTGCCAGCATCCTGGGAATAGGGCTCAATCAGCCCCAGCATTTT
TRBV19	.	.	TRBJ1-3	CASSIGLSSGNTIYF	TGTGCCAGTAGTATAGGCTTAAGCTCTGGAAACACCATATATTTT
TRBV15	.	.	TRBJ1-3	CATRGSTSTGNTIYF	TGTGCCACCAGAGGGAGTACCTCAACTGGAAACACCATATATTTT
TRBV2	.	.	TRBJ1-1	CASSRGSTEAFF	TGTGCCAGCAGCAGGGGAAGCACTGAAGCTTTCTTT
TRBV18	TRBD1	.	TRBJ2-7	CASSPPKSGTGVVEQYF	TGTGCCAGCTCACCACCAAAATCCGGGACAGGGGTGGTCGAGCAGTACTTC
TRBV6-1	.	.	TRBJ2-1	CASSGKNEQFF	TGTGCCAGCAGTGGGAAGAATGAGCAGTTCTTC
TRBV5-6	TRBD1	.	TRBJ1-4	CASSKTGQLSEKLFF	TGTGCCAGCAGCAAAACGGGACAGCTATCCGAAAAACTGTTTTTT
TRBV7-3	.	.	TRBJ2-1	CASSLTFSPSSYNEQFF	TGTGCCAGCAGCTTAACGTTTTCGCCCAGCTCCTACAATGAGCAGTTCTTC
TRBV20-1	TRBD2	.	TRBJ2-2	CSASSASGGAGELFF	TGCAGTGCTAGTTCGGCTAGCGGGGGCGCCGGGGAGCTGTTTTTT
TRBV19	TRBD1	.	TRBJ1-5	CASHRGGQPQHF	TGTGCCTCCCACAGGGGAGGGCAGCCCCAGCATTTT
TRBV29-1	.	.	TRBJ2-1	CSVARTGYNEQFF	TGCAGCGTGGCCAGAACAGGGTACAATGAGCAGTTCTTC
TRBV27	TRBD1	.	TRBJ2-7	CASSTTGGYEQYF	TGTGCCAGCAGTACGACAGGGGGATACGAGCAGTACTTC
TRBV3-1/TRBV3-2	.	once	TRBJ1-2	CASSHASRGYTF	TGTGCCAGCAGCCATGCCTCACGGGGCTACACCTTC
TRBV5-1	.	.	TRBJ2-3	CASSPGQDTQYF	TGCGCCAGCAGCCCAGGGCAGGATACGCAGTATTTT
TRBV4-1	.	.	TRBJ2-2	CASSPVGITNTGELFF	TGCGCCAGCAGCCCTGTGGGAATAACGAACACCGGGGAGCTGTTTTTT
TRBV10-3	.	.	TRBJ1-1	CAISPGVTEAFF	TGTGCCATCAGCCCCGGGGTTACTGAAGCTTTCTTT
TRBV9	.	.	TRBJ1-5	CASSVGLGEKPQHF	TGTGCCAGCAGCGTAGGCTTAGGGGAAAAGCCCCAGCATTTT
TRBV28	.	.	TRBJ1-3	CASTMGENTIYF	TGTGCCAGCACCATGGGGGAGAACACCATATATTTT
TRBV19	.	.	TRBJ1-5	CASSISGQIYSNQPQHF	TGTGCCAGTAGTATATCCGGACAGATCTATAGCAATCAGCCCCAGCATTTT
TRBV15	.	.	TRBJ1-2	CATSRDGQPFYGYTF	TGTGCCACCAGCAGAGACGGCCAGCCGTTCTATGGCTACACCTTC
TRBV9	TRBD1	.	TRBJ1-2	CASRLAGGDYGYTF	TGTGCCAGCAGATTGGCAGGGGGCGACTATGGCTACACCTTC
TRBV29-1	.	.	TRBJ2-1	CSVEDQASSSYNEQFF	TGCAGCGTTGAAGATCAAGCCTCGAGCTCCTACAATGAGCAGTTCTTC
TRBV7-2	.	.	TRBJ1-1	CASSLGVGLPEAFF	TGTGCCAGCAGCTTAGGGGTAGGGCTCCCTGAAGCTTTCTTT
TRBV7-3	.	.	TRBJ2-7	CASSLKAGSAYEQYF	TGTGCCAGCAGCTTAAAAGCGGGTTCTGCCTACGAGCAGTACTTC
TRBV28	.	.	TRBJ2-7	CASTTQLKGYEQYF	TGTGCCAGCACCACCCAGCTTAAGGGGTACGAGCAGTACTTC
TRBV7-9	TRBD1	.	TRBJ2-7	CASSSGQGDVYEQYF	TGTGCCAGCAGCTCGGGACAGGGGGATGTCTACGAGCAGTACTTC
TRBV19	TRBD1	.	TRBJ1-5	CASSVQGQGSQPQHF	TGTGCCAGTAGTGTCCAGGGACAGGGAAGTCAGCCCCAGCATTTT
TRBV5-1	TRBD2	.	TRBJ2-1	CASGGAYNEQFF	TGCGCCAGCGGGGGGGCCTACAATGAGCAGTTCTTC